The 10 T cell receptor beta chains presented below share a single source sample, sequenced in a study of blood T cell repertoires in COVID-19. The data were produced by immunoSEQ multiplex PCR, yet TCRdb's version contains in-frame clones alone and is incomplete. The sample has 250,000 to 300,000 clones, roughly 90% seen once. The material sequenced was peripheral blood. The receptors were gathered from a woman younger than 45 with COVID-19, enrolled during active disease.

J is TRBJ1-4 and V is TRBV7-3; 8 bases match TRBD1. The CDR3 runs to 14 residues. Germline V gene data show CDR1 as SGHTA and CDR2 as FQGTGA. After removal of 3 bases from V and 8 bases from J, the junction contained 5 bases not matched to a gene. The CDR3 reads CASSLDRVVEKLFF. CDR3 coding DNA: TGTGCCAGCAGCTTGGACAGGGTCGTCGAAAAACTGTTTTTT.

The chain couples TRBV6-5 to TRBJ2-1; D is uncertain. Per germline, CDR1 MNHEY and CDR2 SVGAGI. CDR3 size: 12 residues. Trimming cost V 8 bases and J 5 bases, with 10 bases left between them. DNA of the CDR3: TGTGCCAGCTCTGGAAGCGACAATGAGCAGTTCTTC. As protein: CASSGSDNEQFF.

The CDR3 protein is CASSETLPGEQYF. The CDR3 DNA reads TGCGCCAGCAGTGAGACCTTACCAGGGGAGCAGTACTTC. The chain uses TRBV10-2 and TRBJ2-7, with a weak D call TRBD1 (5 bases). In germline, CDR1 is WSHSY, CDR2 SAAADI. There are 13 residues in the CDR3. Trimming shortened V by 2 bases and J by 7 bases, and 12 bases separated the two germline ends.

The rearrangement uses TRBV2 and TRBJ1-5; D is uncertain. CDR3 length equals 15 residues. With 1 base removed from V and 7 bases from J, the gap between germline ends came to 14 bases. Germline V gene lookup returns CDR1 SNHLY and CDR2 FYNNEI. The CDR3 DNA sequence: TGTGCCAGCAGTGAAGGAGGCGGGTGGCGGCAGCCCCAGCATTTT. Translated, it gives CASSEGGGWRQPQHF. The full variable domain, completed using reference TRBV2 and TRBJ1-5, is EPEVTQTPSHQVTQMGQEVILRCVPISNHLYFYWYRQILGQKVEFLVSFYNNEISEKSEIFDDQFSVERPDGSNFTLKIRSTKLEDSAMYFCASSEGGGWRQPQHFGDGTRLSIL.

This chain connects TRBV7-3 to TRBJ1-1; no reliable D call. CDR1 is SGHTA and CDR2 is FQGTGA in the germline V gene. The CDR3 consists of 13 residues. The germline V and J ends were trimmed by 3 bases and 4 bases, with 9 bases remaining between them. The CDR3 nucleotides are TGTGCCAGCAGCTTGTCGGGGAGCACTGAAGCTTTCTTT. It encodes CASSLSGSTEAFF.

This chain connects TRBV6-1 to TRBJ2-3; possible D gene TRBD2, 6 bases. V lost 2 bases and J 6 bases, leaving 9 bases between the germline ends. CDR1 MNHNS and CDR2 SASEGT come from the germline V gene. This CDR3 spans 13 amino acids. DNA for the CDR3: TGTGCCAGCAGTGAACCAGGGAGGGATACGCAGTATTTT. This encodes CASSEPGRDTQYF.

V is TRBV7-2 and J is TRBJ2-3; D perhaps matches TRBD1 (6 bases). The CDR3 spans 15 residues. CDR1 and CDR2 from the germline V gene are SGHTA and FQGNSA. V lost 1 base and J 2 bases, leaving 10 bases between the germline ends. CDR3: CASSLGGGLTDTQYF. The CDR3 region has the DNA TGTGCCAGCAGCTTAGGTGGGGGCCTCACAGATACGCAGTATTTT.

The J gene is TRBJ1-1, the V gene TRBV7-3; perhaps TRBD1 as D (6 bases). This CDR3 has 15 amino acids. V lost 6 bases and J lost 1, with 15 bases in between. The germline CDR1 and CDR2 sequences are SGHTA and FQGTGA. As DNA, the CDR3 is TGTGCCAGCAGGACCCATTGGACAGCGAACACTGAAGCTTTCTTT. It specifies CASRTHWTANTEAFF.

This chain uses TRBV11-2 with TRBJ1-4; TRBD1 matches 7 bases. The CDR3 totals 19 residues. Trimming took 5 bases from V and 10 from J; bases not matched to a gene: 25. The V gene's germline CDR1 is SGHAT and CDR2 FQNNGV. As DNA, the CDR3 is TGTGCCAGCAGCCGTTCTAGAGAGACAGGGCTGGTCGTTTTAGGAAAACTGTTTTTT. Residues: CASSRSRETGLVVLGKLFF.

This clone has only one observation. V and J are TRBV19 and TRBJ2-3; 9 bases match TRBD1. The CDR3 consists of 15 residues. V lost 6 bases, J lost 3 bases, and 7 bases stayed unmatched. The germline V gene has CDR1 LNHDA and CDR2 SQIVND (reference sequence). In DNA form, the CDR3 reads TGTGCCAGTAGAATGGACAGGGGTGGGACAGATACGCAGTATTTT. This sequence encodes CASRMDRGGTDTQYF.